The present TCR beta chain was sequenced within a study of blood T cell repertoires in COVID-19. Study as a whole: Samples representing acute and convalescent COVID-19 were sourced from the United States, Italy and Spain. Sources were T cells, B-cell-depleted T cells, or PBMCs; the material itself was cDNA or gDNA.

Original analysis: From reference gene primer amplification, estimates of nucleated cell counts were derived. Using immunoSEQ multiplex PCR, the repertoire was profiled, and TCRdb retains in-frame clones only, with some absent. That table furnishes V, J and clone size, whereas the DNA furnished D and trimming. Among more than 250,000 clones listed, approximately 86% were seen once. This clone was observed a handful of times. CDR1 is SNHLY, CDR2 FYNNEI, per germline. The J segment lost 7 bases and the V segment lost 5 bases, leaving 6 bases of the junction unmatched. CDR3 length: 14 residues. The gene calls are TRBV2 and TRBJ2-1; 9 bases line up with TRBD1. The sequenced sample consisted of peripheral blood. The receptor was derived from a man younger than 30 with active or convalescent COVID-19. CDR3 in amino acids: CASSQIQGANEQFF. CDR3 DNA sequence: TGTGCCAGCAGTCAAATACAGGGGGCTAATGAGCAGTTCTTC.